Presented here are 10 T cell receptor beta chains from one specimen sequenced in a study of T cells in Graves' hyperthyroidism and ophthalmopathy. The TCR beta CDR3 regions underwent amplification using RNA transcripts as the source. With the HTBI primer set, the TCR CDR3 went through a first round of RT-PCR. TCRdb analysed the multiplex PCR reads with MiXCR anew, one entry per CDR3 protein. The table lists approximately 600,000 distinct CDR3 sequences, approximately 15% of them singletons. The specimen was blood. The receptors come from a young woman with Graves' ophthalmopathy.

This clonotype has at least ten counts. The chain has TRBV6-2 or TRBV6-3 and TRBJ2-1; 10 bases agree with TRBD1. There are 19 residues in the CDR3. Unmatched junction bases numbered 24, after V lost 8 bases and J lost 8 bases. From germline, CDR1 is MNHEY and CDR2 SVGEGT. Written as DNA, the CDR3 is TGTGCCAGCGGTCCGACAGGGGGCCTTATAGGAGTTCGTTTCGATGAGCAGTTCTTC. This translates into CASGPTGGLIGVRFDEQFF.

In its sample, this clonotype was seen many times. This chain links TRBV20-1 with TRBJ1-1; D gene uncertain. The V end was cut by 6 bases, the J end by 0 bases, with 11 bases between. CDR1 and CDR2 (germline): DFQATT, SNEGSKA (reference sequence). This CDR3 comprises 13 residues. The CDR3 DNA reads TGCAGTGCCATGGCTACAATGAACACTGAAGCTTTCTTT. The encoded protein is CSAMATMNTEAFF.

This clonotype was observed at least ten times. The chain links TRBV7-8 to TRBJ2-2; D is possibly TRBD2 (5 bases). The CDR3 is made up of 16 amino acids. Germline V gives CDR1 SGHVS, CDR2 FQNEAQ. V was trimmed by 6 bases and J by 4 bases, leaving 18 bases between them. CDR3 nucleotides: TGTGCCAGCAGACCCGGCGGACGGGGTCTCACCGGGGAGCTGTTTTTT. Protein: CASRPGGRGLTGELFF.

There are many counts of this clonotype. This chain uses TRBV7-6 with TRBJ2-5, with 10 bases lining up with TRBD2. Losses at the gene ends were 1 base for V and 6 bases for J; bases not matched to a gene: 8. The CDR3 spans 16 residues. Germline values: CDR1 SGHVS, CDR2 FNYEAQ. The CDR3 bases are TGTGCCAGCAGCTTAGGGGTCACTAGCGGGAAGCAGACCCAGTACTTC. It encodes CASSLGVTSGKQTQYF.

This clonotype was observed a handful of times. The rearrangement joins TRBV10-3 to TRBJ1-5, with 7 bases identical to TRBD1. Germline CDR1 and CDR2: ENHRY and SYGVKD. The V segment lost 10 bases and the J segment 2 bases; nucleotides outside the gene matches: 2. The CDR3 is 12 residues long. The CDR3 DNA follows: TGTGCCAACGGGACAGGCAATCAGCCCCAGCATTTT. Its translation: CANGTGNQPQHF.

The chain carries TRBV6-2 or TRBV6-3 and TRBJ2-7; tentative D call: TRBD1 (6 bases). The CDR3 is 15 amino acids. Germline-derived CDR1 and CDR2 are MNHEY and SVGEGT. Trimming took 5 bases from V and 7 from J, leaving 21 bases between them. CDR3 nucleotide sequence: TGTGCCAGCAGTCCCGGACAGCTACCCCCCCGGGAGCAGTACTTC. It codes for CASSPGQLPPREQYF.

The chain has TRBV19 and TRBJ2-1, with 9 bases aligning to TRBD2. Germline values: CDR1 LNHDA, CDR2 SQIVND (reference sequence). V lost 3 bases to trimming and J lost 5 bases; unmatched junction nucleotides: 5. The CDR3 extends over 15 amino acids. Here the CDR3 reads CASSILAGKHNEQFF. The CDR3 DNA reads TGTGCCAGTAGTATCCTAGCGGGAAAACACAATGAGCAGTTCTTC.

This clonotype was counted ten times or more. V gene TRBV3-1 combines with J gene TRBJ2-1; 9 bases align to TRBD1. The length of the CDR3 is 15 residues. From germline, CDR1 is LGHDT and CDR2 YNNKEL (reference sequence). V dropped 3 bases and J dropped 6; count of bases not matched to a gene: 6. The CDR3: CASSQRTGAVNEQFF. CDR3 DNA sequence: TGTGCCAGCAGCCAGAGGACAGGGGCGGTCAATGAGCAGTTCTTC.

CDR3 loop: CASSETGLFYGYTF. The CDR3 nucleotides are TGTGCCAGCAGCGAGACAGGTCTCTTCTATGGCTACACCTTC. The chain links TRBV6-1 to TRBJ1-2, with a weak D call TRBD1 (6 bases). V was shortened by 6 bases and J by 4 bases, with 15 bases between the two germline ends. The V gene's germline CDR1 is MNHNS and CDR2 SASEGT. This CDR3 comprises 14 residues.

This clonotype was counted at least ten times. This chain joins TRBV3-1 and TRBJ2-3; 8 nucleotides align to TRBD2. The CDR3 runs to 13 residues. The V gene's germline CDR1 is LGHDT and CDR2 YNNKEL (reference sequence). V was clipped by 2 bases and J by 5 bases; unmatched bases: 0. The CDR3 DNA is TGTGCCAGCAGCCAACTAGCGGGAGATACGCAGTATTTT. This translates into CASSQLAGDTQYF.